The 25 T cell receptor beta chains presented below share a single source sample, sequenced in a study of T-cell reconstitution after alpha-beta-depleted transplantation in children. Unique molecular identifiers featured in how the TCRbeta library was prepared. TCRdb passed the PCR reads through MiXCR, listing each CDR3 protein once. The table shows some 70,000 distinct CDR3 sequences, with about 7.3% occurring only once. The sequencing here drew on PBMCs from the stem cell graft donor, taken from the stem cell graft. These receptors were taken from a human donor who donated a stem cell graft to a child with acute lymphoblastic leukemia.

This clonotype was detected ten times or more. This chain connects TRBV7-9 to TRBJ1-2; D unresolved. There are 14 residues in the CDR3. V gave up 2 bases and J gave up 3 bases, with 10 bases separating them. The germline CDR1 and CDR2 sequences are SEHNR and FQNEAQ (reference sequence). CDR3 DNA: TGTGCCAGCAGCTTACGGGAAACTTACTATGGCTACACCTTC. Residues: CASSLRETYYGYTF.

The chain employs TRBV24-1 and TRBJ2-2; 9 nucleotides line up with TRBD1. V was pared by 11 bases and J by 4 bases, with 13 bases of the junction left unmatched. The CDR3 is 16 residues long. CDR1 and CDR2 (germline): KGHDR, SFDVKD. The CDR3 sequence is CAIGQGRIAGTGELFF. Here the CDR3 DNA reads TGTGCCATTGGACAGGGGAGGATCGCTGGCACCGGGGAGCTGTTTTTT.

There are many counts of this clonotype. The genes are TRBV11-2 and TRBJ2-7; 10 nucleotides match TRBD1. Germline CDR1 SGHAT, CDR2 FQNNGV. V lost 5 bases, J lost 2 bases, and 12 bases stayed unmatched. This CDR3 spans 17 amino acids. CDR3 bases: TGTGCCAGCAGCCCCCGAGGCCCCGGGACAGGGGCCTACGAGCAGTACTTC. It encodes CASSPRGPGTGAYEQYF.

The genes are TRBV6-4 and TRBJ2-1; the D gene is possibly TRBD1 (6 bases). The ends were cut back, 5 bases at V and 0 bases at J, with 8 bases in the middle. Germline CDR1 and CDR2: MRHNA and SNTAGT. The CDR3 is made up of 14 amino acids. CDR3 bases: TGTGCCAGCAGTCAGGACAGCTCCTACAATGAGCAGTTCTTC. This codes for CASSQDSSYNEQFF.

This rearrangement joins TRBV7-3 to TRBJ2-1; D is unclear. The CDR3 sequence is 13 residues long. Trimming left V 5 bases short and J 8 bases short, with 13 bases between. Germline CDR1 and CDR2: SGHTA and FQGTGA. Here the CDR3 DNA reads TGTGCCAGCAGCCCCCCTGAGGTGGATGAGCAGTTCTTC. Translated, it gives CASSPPEVDEQFF.

Many counts were recorded for this clonotype. The chain combines TRBV4-2 with TRBJ2-3; the match to TRBD2 covers 10 bases. The CDR3 covers 17 residues. The V gene's germline CDR1 is LGHNA and CDR2 YNFKEQ. Germline trimming cut 0 bases from V and 2 bases from J; bases unmatched to any gene: 5. The CDR3 DNA reads TGTGCCAGCAGCCAAGAGGAGCGGGGGGGCCCCACAGATACGCAGTATTTT. This translates into CASSQEERGGPTDTQYF.

This clonotype was found many times. The chain has TRBV27 and TRBJ2-7, with D perhaps matching TRBD1 (6 bases). The CDR3 sequence is 13 residues long. Trimming removed 5 bases at V and 0 bases at J, with 8 bases between. Germline V CDR1 and CDR2: MNHEY, SMNVEV (reference sequence). CDR3 in amino acids: CASSGQSSYEQYF. CDR3 coding DNA: TGTGCCAGCAGTGGACAGAGCTCCTACGAGCAGTACTTC.

Many counts were recorded for this clonotype. The junction differs from germline at one of its ends, possibly a read error. V is TRBV4-1 and J is TRBJ2-1; possibly TRBD1 or TRBD2 for D (5 bases each). The CDR3 contains 12 residues. Germline CDR1 and CDR2: MGHRA and YSYEKL. CDR3 amino acids: CASRTGANEHFF. As DNA, the CDR3 is TGCGCCAGCAGAACCGGGGCCAATGAGCATTTCTTC.

This clonotype was observed a handful of times. The chain links TRBV20-1 to TRBJ2-3, with TRBD1 matching 12 bases. J lost 4 bases, V lost 1 base, and 3 bases had no gene match. Germline lookup yields CDR1 DFQATT and CDR2 SNEGSKA (reference sequence). This CDR3 has 15 amino acids. Written as DNA, the CDR3 is TGCAGTGCTAGAGTAGGGACAGGGGGCGCAGATACGCAGTATTTT. It specifies CSARVGTGGADTQYF.

This clonotype was counted many times. The chain uses TRBV27 and TRBJ1-2, with a weak D call TRBD1 (6 bases). Germline V gives CDR1 MNHEY, CDR2 SMNVEV (reference sequence). Deletions cut 2 bases from V and 7 bases from J, with 14 bases between. This CDR3 region has 14 residues. CDR3 in amino acids: CASSLQQGLGGYTF. CDR3 in DNA: TGTGCCAGCAGTTTACAACAGGGCTTGGGTGGCTACACCTTC.

This clonotype was observed at least ten times. The chain uses TRBV20-1 and TRBJ2-4; TRBD2 aligns across 14 bases. With 3 bases clipped from V and 0 bases from J, the junction kept 7 bases outside the gene matches. This CDR3 has 18 residues. The germline V gene encodes CDR1 DFQATT and CDR2 SNEGSKA (reference sequence). The DNA for the CDR3 is TGCAGTGCTAGCAGGACTAGCGGGGGGCAGGGAGCCAAAAACATTCAGTACTTC. Protein sequence: CSASRTSGGQGAKNIQYF.

This clonotype was picked up many times. V and J are TRBV5-1 and TRBJ1-1, with 9 bases lining up with TRBD1. In germline, CDR1 is SGHRS, CDR2 YFSETQ. The CDR3 is made up of 18 amino acids. V lost 3 bases, J lost 1 base, and 13 bases stayed unmatched. CDR3 sequence (DNA): TGCGCCAGCAGCTCGCCGACAGGGGGTTTCAACGGGAACACTGAAGCTTTCTTT. Encoded protein: CASSSPTGGFNGNTEAFF.

This clonotype was picked up many times. The chain carries TRBV5-1 and TRBJ2-3; 8 nucleotides align to TRBD1. The J segment lost 4 bases and the V segment lost 3 bases, leaving 4 bases of the junction unmatched. Germline V gene lookup returns CDR1 SGHRS and CDR2 YFSETQ. The CDR3 spans 14 residues. CDR3 sequence (DNA): TGCGCCAGCAGCTCTGGACAGGGTGCAGATACGCAGTATTTT. Translation gives CASSSGQGADTQYF.

Ten or more counts support this clonotype. The chain couples TRBV29-1 to TRBJ1-2; D is perhaps TRBD1 (6 bases). Germline assignment: CDR1 SQVTM and CDR2 ANQGSEA. The germline V and J ends were trimmed by 3 bases and 4 bases, with 12 bases remaining between them. This CDR3 is 13 amino acids long. CDR3 amino acids: CSVDRGRSYGYTF. In DNA form, the CDR3 reads TGCAGCGTTGACCGGGGGCGATCCTATGGCTACACCTTC.

The CDR3 DNA is TGTGCCAGTAGTGTCCTTCGGATGGCCCCTTCTGGAAACACCATATATTTT. Its protein is CASSVLRMAPSGNTIYF. The V and J genes are TRBV19 and TRBJ1-3; D is unclear. Per the germline V gene, CDR1 is LNHDA and CDR2 is SQIVND (reference sequence). With 5 bases removed from V and 1 base from J, the gap between germline ends came to 18 bases. This CDR3 has 17 amino acids. The entire variable domain, with the rest obtained from reference TRBV19 and TRBJ1-3, is as follows: DGGITQSPKYLFRKEGQNVTLSCEQNLNHDAMYWYRQDPGQGLRLIYYSQIVNDFQKGDIAEGYSVSREKKESFPLTVTSAQKNPTAFYLCASSVLRMAPSGNTIYFGEGSWLTVV.

The chain employs TRBV10-3 and TRBJ2-7, with D perhaps assigned TRBD1 or TRBD2 (6 bases each). CDR1 and CDR2 (germline): ENHRY, SYGVKD. CDR3 length: 13 amino acids. The germline V and J ends were trimmed by 10 bases and 5 bases, with 18 bases remaining between them. CDR3 amino acids: CATGGPYRDEQYF. In DNA, the CDR3 is TGTGCCACCGGAGGGCCGTACAGGGACGAGCAGTACTTC.

This clonotype was counted many times. The CDR3 protein is CASSKSRDQETQYF. The DNA for the CDR3 is TGTGCCAGCAGTAAATCCCGAGACCAAGAGACCCAGTACTTC. V and J are TRBV7-2 and TRBJ2-5; no clear D. Trimming removed 6 bases at V and 0 bases at J, with 11 bases between. The CDR3 consists of 14 residues. Germline V lookup: CDR1 SGHTA, CDR2 FQGNSA. The full variable domain, completed using reference TRBV7-2 and TRBJ2-5, is GAGVSQSPSNKVTEKGKDVELRCDPISGHTALYWYRQSLGQGLEFLIYFQGNSAPDKSGLPSDRFSAERTGGSVSTLTIQRTQQEDSAVYLCASSKSRDQETQYFGPGTRLLVL.

The V call is TRBV4-2, the J call TRBJ1-6, with D hard to call. The length of the CDR3 is 17 residues. Germline CDR1 and CDR2: LGHNA and YNFKEQ. Trimming removed 4 bases from V and 0 bases from J, with 13 bases in between. This CDR3 reads CASSPFGVSSYNSPLHF. As DNA, the CDR3 is TGTGCCAGCAGCCCCTTCGGGGTAAGCTCCTATAATTCACCCCTCCACTTT.

This clonotype was seen repeatedly, ten times or more. The J gene is TRBJ2-7, the V gene TRBV9; D perhaps matches TRBD1 (5 bases). Trimming removed 0 bases at V and 0 bases at J, with 10 bases between. Germline CDR1 is SGDLS and CDR2 is YYNGEE. This CDR3 is built from 15 residues. The DNA of the CDR3 is TGTGCCAGCAGCGTAGATGACAGTATCTCCTACGAGCAGTACTTC. Translated, it gives CASSVDDSISYEQYF. The full variable domain, with the rest looked up from reference TRBV9 and TRBJ2-7, is DSGVTQTPKHLITATGQRVTLRCSPRSGDLSVYWYQQSLDQGLQFLIQYYNGEERAKGNILERFSAQQFPDLHSELNLSSLELGDSALYFCASSVDDSISYEQYFGPGTRLTVT.

This clonotype was detected many times. The V gene is TRBV20-1, the J gene TRBJ2-7; TRBD2 agrees at 11 bases. V dropped 0 bases and J dropped 4; count of bases not matched to a gene: 2. The germline CDR1 and CDR2 sequences are DFQATT and SNEGSKA (reference sequence). This CDR3 region has 14 residues. CDR3 region: CSAREGTSGYEQYF. In DNA, the CDR3 is TGCAGTGCTAGAGAGGGGACTAGCGGTTACGAGCAGTACTTC.

The J gene is TRBJ2-1, the V gene TRBV7-2; 8 nucleotides agree with TRBD2. The CDR3 runs to 19 residues. J lost 4 bases, V lost 0 bases, and 14 bases had no gene match. Germline V gives CDR1 SGHTA, CDR2 FQGNSA. The CDR3 region is CASSLARIRGGLQYNEQFF. CDR3 DNA: TGTGCCAGCAGCTTAGCGCGAATTCGGGGGGGCTTACAATACAATGAGCAGTTCTTC.

This clonotype has at least ten counts. The chain combines TRBV27 with TRBJ2-7, with D perhaps given as TRBD1 or TRBD2 (5 bases each). The CDR3 runs 14 residues. Germline V gives CDR1 MNHEY, CDR2 SMNVEV (reference sequence). V was shortened by 5 bases and J by 3 bases, with 14 bases between the two germline ends. DNA for the CDR3: TGTGCCAGCAGTCTCCACGGTGGGGGCTACGAGCAGTACTTC. It yields the protein CASSLHGGGYEQYF.

The sample holds many counts of this clonotype. This chain joins TRBV4-3 and TRBJ1-2, with a possible D match to TRBD1 (5 bases). Germline assignment: CDR1 LGHNA and CDR2 YSLEER. The CDR3 totals 13 residues. V shed 0 bases and J shed 7 bases, with 9 bases lying between them. CDR3: CASSQEAGSGYTF. In DNA form, the CDR3 reads TGCGCCAGCAGCCAAGAGGCAGGGTCTGGCTACACCTTC.

This clonotype was recorded at least ten times. This chain connects TRBV9 to TRBJ2-3; D perhaps matches TRBD2 (7 bases). CDR1 and CDR2 from the germline V gene are SGDLS and YYNGEE. Deletions cut 0 bases from V and 2 bases from J, with 19 bases between. The CDR3 length is 18 residues. The CDR3: CASSVAPWGRGSTDTQYF. In DNA form, the CDR3 reads TGTGCCAGCAGCGTAGCCCCGTGGGGGCGGGGGTCCACAGATACGCAGTATTTT.

This clonotype has ten or more counts. The chain uses TRBV7-6 and TRBJ2-1; D not certain. Germline V CDR1 and CDR2: SGHVS, FNYEAQ. Trimming left V 2 bases short and J 8 bases short, with 10 bases between. This CDR3 spans 13 amino acids. The CDR3 sequence: CASSLNTIYEQFF. The CDR3 DNA sequence: TGTGCCAGCAGCTTAAACACCATTTATGAGCAGTTCTTC. Full variable domain (remainder filled in from reference TRBV7-6 and TRBJ2-1): GAGVSQSPRYKVTKRGQDVALRCDPISGHVSLYWYRQALGQGPEFLTYFNYEAQQDKSGLPNDRFSAERPEGSISTLTIQRTEQRDSAMYRCASSLNTIYEQFFGPGTRLTVL.